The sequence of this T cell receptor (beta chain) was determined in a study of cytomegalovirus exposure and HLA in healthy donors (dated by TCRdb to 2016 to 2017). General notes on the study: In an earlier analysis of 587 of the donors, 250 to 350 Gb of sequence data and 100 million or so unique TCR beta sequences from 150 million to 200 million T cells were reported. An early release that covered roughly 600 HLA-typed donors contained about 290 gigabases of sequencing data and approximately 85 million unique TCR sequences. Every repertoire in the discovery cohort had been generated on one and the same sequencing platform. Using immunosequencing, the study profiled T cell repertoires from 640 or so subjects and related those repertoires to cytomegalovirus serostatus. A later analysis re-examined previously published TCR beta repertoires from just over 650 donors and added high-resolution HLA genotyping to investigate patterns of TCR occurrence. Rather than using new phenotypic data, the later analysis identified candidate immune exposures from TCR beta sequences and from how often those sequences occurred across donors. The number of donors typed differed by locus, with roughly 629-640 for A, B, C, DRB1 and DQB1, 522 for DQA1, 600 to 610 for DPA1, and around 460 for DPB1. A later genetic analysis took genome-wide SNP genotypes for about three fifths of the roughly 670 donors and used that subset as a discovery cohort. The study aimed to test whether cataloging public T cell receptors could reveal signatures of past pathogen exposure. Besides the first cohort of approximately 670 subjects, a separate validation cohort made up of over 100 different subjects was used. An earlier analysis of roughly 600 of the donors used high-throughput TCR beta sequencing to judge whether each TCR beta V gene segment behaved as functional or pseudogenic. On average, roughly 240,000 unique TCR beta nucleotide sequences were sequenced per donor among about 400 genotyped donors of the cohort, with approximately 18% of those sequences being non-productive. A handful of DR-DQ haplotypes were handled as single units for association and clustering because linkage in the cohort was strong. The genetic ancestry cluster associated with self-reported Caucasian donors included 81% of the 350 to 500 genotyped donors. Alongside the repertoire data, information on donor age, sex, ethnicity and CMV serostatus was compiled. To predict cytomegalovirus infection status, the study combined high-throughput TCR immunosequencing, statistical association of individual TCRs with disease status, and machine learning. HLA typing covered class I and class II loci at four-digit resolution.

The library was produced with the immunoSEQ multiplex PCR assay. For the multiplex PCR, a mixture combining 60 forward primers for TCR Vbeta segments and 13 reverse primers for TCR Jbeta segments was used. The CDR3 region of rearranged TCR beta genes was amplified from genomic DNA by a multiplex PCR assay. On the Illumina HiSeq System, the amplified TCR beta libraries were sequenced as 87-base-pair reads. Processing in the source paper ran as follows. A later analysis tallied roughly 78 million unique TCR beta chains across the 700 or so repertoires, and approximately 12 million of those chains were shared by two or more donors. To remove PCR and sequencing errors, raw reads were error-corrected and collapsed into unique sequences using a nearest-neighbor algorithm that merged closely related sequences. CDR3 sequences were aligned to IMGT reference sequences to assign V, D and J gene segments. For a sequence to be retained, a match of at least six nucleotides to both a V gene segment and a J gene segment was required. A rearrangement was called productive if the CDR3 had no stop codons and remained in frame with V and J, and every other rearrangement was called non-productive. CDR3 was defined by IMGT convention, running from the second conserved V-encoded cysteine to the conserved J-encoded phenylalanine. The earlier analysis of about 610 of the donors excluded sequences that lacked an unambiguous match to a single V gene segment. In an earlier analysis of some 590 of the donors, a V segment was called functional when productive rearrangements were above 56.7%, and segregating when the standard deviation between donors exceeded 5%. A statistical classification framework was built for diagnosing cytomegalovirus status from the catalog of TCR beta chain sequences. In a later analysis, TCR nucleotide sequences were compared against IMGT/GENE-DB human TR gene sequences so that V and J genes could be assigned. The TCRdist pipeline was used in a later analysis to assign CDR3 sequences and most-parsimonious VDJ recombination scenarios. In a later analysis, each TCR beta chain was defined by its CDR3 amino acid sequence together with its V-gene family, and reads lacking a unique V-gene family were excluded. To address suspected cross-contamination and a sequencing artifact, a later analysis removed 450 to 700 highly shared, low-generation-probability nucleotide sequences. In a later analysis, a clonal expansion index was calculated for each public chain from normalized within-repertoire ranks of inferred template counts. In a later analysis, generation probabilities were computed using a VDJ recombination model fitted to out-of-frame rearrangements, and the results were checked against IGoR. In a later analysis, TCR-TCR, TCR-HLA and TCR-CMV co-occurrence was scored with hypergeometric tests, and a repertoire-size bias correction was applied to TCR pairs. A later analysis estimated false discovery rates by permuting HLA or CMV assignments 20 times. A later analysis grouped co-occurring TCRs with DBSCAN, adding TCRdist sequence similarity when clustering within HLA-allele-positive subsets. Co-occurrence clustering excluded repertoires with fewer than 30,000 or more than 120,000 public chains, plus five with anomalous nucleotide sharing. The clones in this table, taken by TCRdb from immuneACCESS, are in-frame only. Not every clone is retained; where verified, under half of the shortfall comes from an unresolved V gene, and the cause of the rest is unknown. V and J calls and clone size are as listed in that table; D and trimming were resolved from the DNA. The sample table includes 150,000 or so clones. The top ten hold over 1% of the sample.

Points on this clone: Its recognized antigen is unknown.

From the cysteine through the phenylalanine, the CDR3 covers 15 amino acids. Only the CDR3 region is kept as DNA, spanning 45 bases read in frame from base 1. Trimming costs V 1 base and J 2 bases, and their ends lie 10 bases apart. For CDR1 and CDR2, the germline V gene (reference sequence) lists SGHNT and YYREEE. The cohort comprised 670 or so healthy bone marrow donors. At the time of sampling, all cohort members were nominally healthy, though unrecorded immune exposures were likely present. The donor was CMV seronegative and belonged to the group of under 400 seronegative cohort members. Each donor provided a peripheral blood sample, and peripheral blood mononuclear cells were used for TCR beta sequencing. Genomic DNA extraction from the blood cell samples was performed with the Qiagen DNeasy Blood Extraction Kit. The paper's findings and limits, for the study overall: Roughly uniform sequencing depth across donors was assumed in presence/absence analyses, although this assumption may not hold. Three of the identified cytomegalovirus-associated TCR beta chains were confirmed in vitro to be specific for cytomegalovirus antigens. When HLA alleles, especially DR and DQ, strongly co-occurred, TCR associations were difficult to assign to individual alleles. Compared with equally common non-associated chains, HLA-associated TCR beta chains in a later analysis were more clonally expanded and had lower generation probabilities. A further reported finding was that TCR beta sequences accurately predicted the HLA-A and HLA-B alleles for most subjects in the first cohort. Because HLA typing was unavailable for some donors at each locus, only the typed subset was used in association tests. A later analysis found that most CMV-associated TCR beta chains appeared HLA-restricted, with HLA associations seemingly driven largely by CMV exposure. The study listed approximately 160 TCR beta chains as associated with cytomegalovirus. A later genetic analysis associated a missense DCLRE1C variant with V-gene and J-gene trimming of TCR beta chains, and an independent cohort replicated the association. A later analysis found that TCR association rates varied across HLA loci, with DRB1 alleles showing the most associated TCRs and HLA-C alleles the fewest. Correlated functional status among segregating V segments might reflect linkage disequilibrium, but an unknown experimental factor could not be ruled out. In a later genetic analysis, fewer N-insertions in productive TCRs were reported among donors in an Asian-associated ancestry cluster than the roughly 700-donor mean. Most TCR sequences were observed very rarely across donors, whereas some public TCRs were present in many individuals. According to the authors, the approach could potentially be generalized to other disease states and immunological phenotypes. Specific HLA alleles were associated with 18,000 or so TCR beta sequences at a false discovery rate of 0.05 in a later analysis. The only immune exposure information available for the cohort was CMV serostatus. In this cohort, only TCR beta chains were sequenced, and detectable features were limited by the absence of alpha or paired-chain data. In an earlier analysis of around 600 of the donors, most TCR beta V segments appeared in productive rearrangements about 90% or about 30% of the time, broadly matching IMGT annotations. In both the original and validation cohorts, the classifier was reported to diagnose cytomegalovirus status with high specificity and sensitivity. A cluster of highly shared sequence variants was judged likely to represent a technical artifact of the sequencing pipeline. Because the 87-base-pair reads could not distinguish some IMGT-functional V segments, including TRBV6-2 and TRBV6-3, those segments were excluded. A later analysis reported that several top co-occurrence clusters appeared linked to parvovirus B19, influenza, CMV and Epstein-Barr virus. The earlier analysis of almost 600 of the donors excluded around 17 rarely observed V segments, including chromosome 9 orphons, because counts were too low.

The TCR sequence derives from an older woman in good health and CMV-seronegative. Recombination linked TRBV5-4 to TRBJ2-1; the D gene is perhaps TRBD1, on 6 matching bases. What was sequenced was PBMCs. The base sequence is TGTGCCAGCAGCTTGTCACAGGGACCCTACAATGAGCAGTTCTTC. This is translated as CASSLSQGPYNEQFF.